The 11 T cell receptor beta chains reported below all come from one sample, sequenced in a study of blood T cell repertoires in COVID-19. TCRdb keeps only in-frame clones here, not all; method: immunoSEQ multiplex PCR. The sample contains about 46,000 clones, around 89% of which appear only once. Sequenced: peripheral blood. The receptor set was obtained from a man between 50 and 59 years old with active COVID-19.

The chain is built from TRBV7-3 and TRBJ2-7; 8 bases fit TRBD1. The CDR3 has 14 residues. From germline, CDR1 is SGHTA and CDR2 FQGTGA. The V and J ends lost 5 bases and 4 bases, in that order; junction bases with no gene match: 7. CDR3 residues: CASSPDRGAYEQYF. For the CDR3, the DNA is TGTGCCAGCAGCCCAGACAGGGGAGCGTACGAGCAGTACTTC.

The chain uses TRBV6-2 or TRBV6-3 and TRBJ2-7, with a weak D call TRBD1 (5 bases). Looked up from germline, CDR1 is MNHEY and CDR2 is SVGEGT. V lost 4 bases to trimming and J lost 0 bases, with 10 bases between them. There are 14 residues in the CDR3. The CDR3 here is CASSSLTDSYEQYF. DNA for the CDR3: TGTGCCAGCAGTTCCTTGACAGACTCCTACGAGCAGTACTTC.

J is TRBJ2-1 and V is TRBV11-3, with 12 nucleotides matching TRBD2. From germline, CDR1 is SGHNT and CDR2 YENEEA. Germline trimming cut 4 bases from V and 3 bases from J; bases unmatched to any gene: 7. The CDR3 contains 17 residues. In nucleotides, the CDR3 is TGTGCCAGCAGCTCAGGTTCGGGACTAGCGGGCTACAATGAGCAGTTCTTC. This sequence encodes CASSSGSGLAGYNEQFF. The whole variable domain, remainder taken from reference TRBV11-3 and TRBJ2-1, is EAGVVQSPRYKIIEKKQPVAFWCNPISGHNTLYWYLQNLGQGPELLIRYENEEAVDDSQLPKDRFSAERLKGVDSTLKIQPAELGDSAVYLCASSSGSGLAGYNEQFFGPGTRLTVL.

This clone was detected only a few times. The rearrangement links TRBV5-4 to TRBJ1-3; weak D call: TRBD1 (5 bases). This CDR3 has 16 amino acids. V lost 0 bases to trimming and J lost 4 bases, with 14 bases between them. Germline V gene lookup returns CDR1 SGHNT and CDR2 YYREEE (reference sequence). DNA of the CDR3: TGTGCCAGCAGCTTGGGGCCAGGGTTTAGAGGAAACACCATATATTTT. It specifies CASSLGPGFRGNTIYF.

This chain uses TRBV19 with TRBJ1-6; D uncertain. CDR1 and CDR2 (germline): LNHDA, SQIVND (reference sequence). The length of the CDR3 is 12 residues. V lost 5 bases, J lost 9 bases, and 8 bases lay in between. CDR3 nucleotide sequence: TGTGCCAGTAGTGAGGGAGGTTCACCCCTCCACTTT. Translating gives CASSEGGSPLHF.

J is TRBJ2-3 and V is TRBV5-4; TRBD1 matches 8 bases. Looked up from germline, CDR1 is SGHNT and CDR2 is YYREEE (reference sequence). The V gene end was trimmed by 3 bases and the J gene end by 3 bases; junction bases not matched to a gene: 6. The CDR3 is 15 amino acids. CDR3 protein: CASSSDREETDTQYF. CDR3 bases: TGTGCCAGCAGCTCGGACAGGGAGGAGACAGATACGCAGTATTTT. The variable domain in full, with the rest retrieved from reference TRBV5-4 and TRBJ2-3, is ETGVTQSPTHLIKTRGQQVTLRCSSQSGHNTVSWYQQALGQGPQFIFQYYREEENGRGNFPPRFSGLQFPNYSSELNVNALELDDSALYLCASSSDREETDTQYFGPGTRLTVL.

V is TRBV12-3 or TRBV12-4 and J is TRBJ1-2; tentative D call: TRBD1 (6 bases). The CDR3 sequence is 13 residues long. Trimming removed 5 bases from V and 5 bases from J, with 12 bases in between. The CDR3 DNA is TGTGCCAGCAGTCCGGACAGACTTTATGGCTACACCTTC. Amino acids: CASSPDRLYGYTF.

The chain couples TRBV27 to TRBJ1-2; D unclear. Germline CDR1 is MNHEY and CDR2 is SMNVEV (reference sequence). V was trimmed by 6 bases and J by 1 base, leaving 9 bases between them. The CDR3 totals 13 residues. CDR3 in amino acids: CASRATGNYGYTF. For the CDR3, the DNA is TGTGCCAGCAGGGCGACGGGTAACTATGGCTACACCTTC.

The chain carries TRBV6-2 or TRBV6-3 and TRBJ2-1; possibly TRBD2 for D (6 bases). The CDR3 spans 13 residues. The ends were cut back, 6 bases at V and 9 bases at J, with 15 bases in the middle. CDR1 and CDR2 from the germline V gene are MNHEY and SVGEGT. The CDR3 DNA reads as TGTGCCAGCAGCCCCGGGACTCCTCCTGAGCAGTTCTTC. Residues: CASSPGTPPEQFF.

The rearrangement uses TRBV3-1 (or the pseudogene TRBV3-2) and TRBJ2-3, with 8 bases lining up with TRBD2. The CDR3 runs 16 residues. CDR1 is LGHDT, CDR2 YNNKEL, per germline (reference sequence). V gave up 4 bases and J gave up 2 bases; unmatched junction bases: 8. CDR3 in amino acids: CASSPRRRGDTDTQYF. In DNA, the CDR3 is TGTGCCAGCAGCCCACGTCGGCGGGGGGACACAGATACGCAGTATTTT.

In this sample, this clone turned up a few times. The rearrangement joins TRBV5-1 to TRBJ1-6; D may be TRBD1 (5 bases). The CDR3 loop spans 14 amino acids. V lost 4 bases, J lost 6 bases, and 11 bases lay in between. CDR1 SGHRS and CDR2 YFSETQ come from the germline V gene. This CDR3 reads CASSPNDSNSPLHF. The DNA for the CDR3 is TGCGCCAGCAGCCCGAATGACAGTAATTCACCCCTCCACTTT.